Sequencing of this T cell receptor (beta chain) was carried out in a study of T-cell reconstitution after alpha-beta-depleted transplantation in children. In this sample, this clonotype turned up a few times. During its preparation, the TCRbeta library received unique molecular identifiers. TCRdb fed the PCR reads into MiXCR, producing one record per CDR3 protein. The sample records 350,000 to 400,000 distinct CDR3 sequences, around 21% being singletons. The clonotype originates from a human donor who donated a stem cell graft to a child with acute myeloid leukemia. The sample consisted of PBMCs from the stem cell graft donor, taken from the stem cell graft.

Here the CDR3 DNA reads TGCAGTGCTAGCGGGAGGAGTAATGAGCAGTTCTTC. Its translation is CSASGRSNEQFF. This chain joins TRBV20-1 and TRBJ2-1, with TRBD2 identical over 7 bases. The germline V gene encodes CDR1 DFQATT and CDR2 SNEGSKA (reference sequence). Trimming took 3 bases from V and 7 from J; bases not matched to a gene: 3. The CDR3 runs to 12 residues.